This TCR beta chain was sequenced during a study of blood T cell repertoires in COVID-19 (dated by TCRdb to 2020 to 2021). Study-level background: The collaborator samples originated in the United States, Italy and Spain and spanned the acute and convalescent phases of COVID-19. The prospective study material was composed of cDNA or gDNA derived from T cells, B-cell-depleted T cells, or PBMCs. The dataset comprised deeply sampled blood TCRbeta repertoires from subjects exposed to, actively infected with, or recovered from COVID-19. The repertoires were made available in a free public database intended to serve as a resource for research on the immune response to SARS-CoV-2. The samples were drawn from two sources: the first 160 participants of the ongoing ImmuneRACE study, and 950 to 1,500 subjects contributed by 6 global collaborators. Nearly every sample came with metadata listing a de-identified subject ID, COVID-19 status, age in years and sex. Where HLA class I and class II types were available, the types were taken from metadata supplied by the sample provider, not from assay-based typing.

Overall results and qualifications from the work: The quantity of clinical and demographic metadata differed by source and by participant and was supplied without curation.

CDR1 and CDR2, per the germline V gene, are SNHLY and FYNNEI. The CDR3 has 15 amino acids, counting the end cysteine and phenylalanine. The retained sequence is limited to the CDR3, 45 bases, with the frame set at the first base. Unmatched junction bases come to 7, with V trimmed by 7 bases and J by 4 bases. TCRbeta CDR3 regions were amplified from genomic DNA by means of the immunoSEQ Assay, a bias-controlled multiplex PCR. The original methods were these. Nucleated cell counts per sample were estimated from amplification of reference gene primers within the assay. To quantify the absolute abundance of each unique TCRbeta CDR3 rearrangement, sequence reads were collapsed and filtered. For each sample, productive Simpson clonality was calculated as the square root of Simpson's diversity index over productive rearrangements. Held by TCRdb, this immuneACCESS table contains in-frame sequences only and omits some clones. Under half of the omission traces to an unresolved V gene where checked; the cause of the rest is unknown. V and J calls and clone size are given by that table; D and trimming were obtained from the DNA. In this sample the table shows approximately 100,000 clones, 70% to 90% of which occur a single time. The ten largest clones capture 4% to 4.5% of the sample.

Note on this clone: The antigen this receptor binds is unknown. Base qualities are not recorded, but no much larger clone differs from it by a single base.

In Seattle, one collaborating source enrolled patients while the infection was active and tracked those patients longitudinally over the course of disease. Whole blood was collected in K2EDTA tubes by collaborating institutions according to the institutions' own protocols. Collaborator samples were shipped for TCRbeta analysis as frozen whole blood, isolated PBMCs, or DNA extracted from either sample type. The V gene is TRBV2 and the J gene is TRBJ2-7, and 13 junctional nucleotides match TRBD2. This TCR came from a human donor with COVID-19, enrolled during active disease. The donor label of this sample is uncertain. The source material was peripheral blood. The nucleotide sequence reads TGTGCCAGCACCTTAAGGACTAGCGGGAGATACGAGCAGTACTTC. This yields the protein CASTLRTSGRYEQYF.